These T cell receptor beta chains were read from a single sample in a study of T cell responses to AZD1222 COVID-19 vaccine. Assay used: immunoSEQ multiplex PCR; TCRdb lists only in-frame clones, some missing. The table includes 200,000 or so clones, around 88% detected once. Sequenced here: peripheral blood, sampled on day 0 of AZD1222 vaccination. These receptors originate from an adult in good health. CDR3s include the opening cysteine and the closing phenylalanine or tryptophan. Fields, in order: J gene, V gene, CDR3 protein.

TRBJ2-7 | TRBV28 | CASRTTGGNSYEQYF
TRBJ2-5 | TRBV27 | CASSFRRGVRETQYF
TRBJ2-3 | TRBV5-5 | CASSLAEWGTDTQYF
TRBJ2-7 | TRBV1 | CTSSRHNGAGGPEQYF
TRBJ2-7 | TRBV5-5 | CASSHGDNSYEQYF
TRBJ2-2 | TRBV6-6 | CASSLRGGGELFF
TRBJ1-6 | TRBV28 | CASSPPKETYNSPLHF
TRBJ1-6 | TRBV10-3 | CASRTGEAPASPLHF
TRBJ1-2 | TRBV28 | CASSPGQGSRGRGYTF
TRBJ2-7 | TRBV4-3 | CASSQDFSGPYEQYF
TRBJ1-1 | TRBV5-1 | CASSLSHKNTEAFF
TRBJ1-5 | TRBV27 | CASREGAGLGNQPQHF
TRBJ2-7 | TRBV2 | CASSDFAVLVRYEQYF
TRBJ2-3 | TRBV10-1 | CASSEWGTDTQYF
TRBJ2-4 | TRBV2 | CASSEPFPPHIQYF
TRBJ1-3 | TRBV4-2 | CASSQDLDGGSGNTIYF
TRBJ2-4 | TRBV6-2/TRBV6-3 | CASSPMGGTKNIQYF
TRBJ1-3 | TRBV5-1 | CASSYYGDSGNTIYF
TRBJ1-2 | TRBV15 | CATSRDFGQRGGYTF
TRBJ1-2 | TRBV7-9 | CASSFKGAGGYTF
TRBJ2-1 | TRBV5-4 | CASSLGGLGNEQFF
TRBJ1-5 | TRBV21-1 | CASSILWTYLGVLNQPQHF
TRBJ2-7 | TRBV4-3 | CASSQGAGATYEQYF
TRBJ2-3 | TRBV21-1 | CASSNRDSPSTDTQYF